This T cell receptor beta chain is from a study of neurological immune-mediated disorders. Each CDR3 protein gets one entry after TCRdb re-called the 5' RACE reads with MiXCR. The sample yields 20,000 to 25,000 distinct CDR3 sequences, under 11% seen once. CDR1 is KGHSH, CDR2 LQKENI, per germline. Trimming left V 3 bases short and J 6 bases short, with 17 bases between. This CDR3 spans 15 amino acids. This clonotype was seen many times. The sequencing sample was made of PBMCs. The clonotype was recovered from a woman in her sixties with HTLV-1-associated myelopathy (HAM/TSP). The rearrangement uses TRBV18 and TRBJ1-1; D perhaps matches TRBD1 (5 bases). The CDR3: CASSPTNGTDPEAFF. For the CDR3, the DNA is TGTGCCAGCTCACCCACCAACGGGACCGATCCTGAAGCTTTCTTT.